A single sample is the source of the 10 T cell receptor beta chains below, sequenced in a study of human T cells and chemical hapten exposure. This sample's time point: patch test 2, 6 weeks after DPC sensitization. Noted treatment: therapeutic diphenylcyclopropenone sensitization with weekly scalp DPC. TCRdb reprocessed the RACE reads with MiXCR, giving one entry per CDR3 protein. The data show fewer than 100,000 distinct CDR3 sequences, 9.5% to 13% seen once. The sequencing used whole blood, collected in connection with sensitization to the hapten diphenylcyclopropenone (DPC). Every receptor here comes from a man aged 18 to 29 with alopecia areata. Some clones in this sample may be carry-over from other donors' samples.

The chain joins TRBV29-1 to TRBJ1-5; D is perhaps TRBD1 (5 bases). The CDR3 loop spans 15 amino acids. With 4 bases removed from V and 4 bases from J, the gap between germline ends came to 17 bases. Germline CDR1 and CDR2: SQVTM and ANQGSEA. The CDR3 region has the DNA TGCAGCGTTGCAACCTACGGGGGGACTAATCAGCCCCAGCATTTT. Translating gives CSVATYGGTNQPQHF.

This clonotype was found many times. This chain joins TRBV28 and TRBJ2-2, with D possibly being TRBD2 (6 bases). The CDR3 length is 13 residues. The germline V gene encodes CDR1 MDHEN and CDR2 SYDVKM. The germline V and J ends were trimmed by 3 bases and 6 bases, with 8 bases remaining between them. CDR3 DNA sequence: TGTGCCAGCAGTTTGGGGGGATCCGGGGAGCTGTTTTTT. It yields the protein CASSLGGSGELFF.

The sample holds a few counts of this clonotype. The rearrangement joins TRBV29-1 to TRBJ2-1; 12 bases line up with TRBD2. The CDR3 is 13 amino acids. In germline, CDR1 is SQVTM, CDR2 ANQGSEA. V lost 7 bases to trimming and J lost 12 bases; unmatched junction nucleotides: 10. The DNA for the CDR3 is TGCAGCGGGACTAGCGGGGATGGTCGTCGGCAGTTCTTC. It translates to CSGTSGDGRRQFF.

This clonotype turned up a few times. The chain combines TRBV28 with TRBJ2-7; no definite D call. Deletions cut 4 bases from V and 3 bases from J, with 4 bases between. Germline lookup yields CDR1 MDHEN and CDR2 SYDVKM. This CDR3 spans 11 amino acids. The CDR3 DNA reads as TGTGCCAGCAGTTGGGGCTACGAGCAGTACTTC. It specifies CASSWGYEQYF. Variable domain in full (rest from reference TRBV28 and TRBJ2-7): DVKVTQSSRYLVKRTGEKVFLECVQDMDHENMFWYRQDPGLGLRLIYFSYDVKMKEKGDIPEGYSVSREKKERFSLILESASTNQTSMYLCASSWGYEQYFGPGTRLTVT.

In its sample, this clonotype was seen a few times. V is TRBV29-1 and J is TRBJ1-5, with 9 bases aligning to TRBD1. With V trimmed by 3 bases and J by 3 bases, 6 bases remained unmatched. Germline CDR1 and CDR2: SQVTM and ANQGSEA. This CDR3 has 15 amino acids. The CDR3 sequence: CSVELGQGLNQPQHF. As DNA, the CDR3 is TGCAGCGTTGAGCTGGGACAGGGACTCAATCAGCCCCAGCATTTT.

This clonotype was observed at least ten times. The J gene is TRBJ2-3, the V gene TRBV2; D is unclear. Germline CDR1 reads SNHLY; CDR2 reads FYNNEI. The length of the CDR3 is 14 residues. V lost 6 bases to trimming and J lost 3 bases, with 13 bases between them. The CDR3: CASRAGVGTDTQYF. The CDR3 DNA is TGTGCCAGCAGGGCAGGAGTAGGGACAGATACGCAGTATTTT. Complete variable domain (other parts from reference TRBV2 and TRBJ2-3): EPEVTQTPSHQVTQMGQEVILRCVPISNHLYFYWYRQILGQKVEFLVSFYNNEISEKSEIFDDQFSVERPDGSNFTLKIRSTKLEDSAMYFCASRAGVGTDTQYFGPGTRLTVL.

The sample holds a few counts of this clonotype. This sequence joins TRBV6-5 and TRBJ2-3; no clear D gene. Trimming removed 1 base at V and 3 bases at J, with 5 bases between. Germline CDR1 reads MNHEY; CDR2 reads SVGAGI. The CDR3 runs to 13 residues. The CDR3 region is CASSYFKTDTQYF. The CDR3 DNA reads TGTGCCAGCAGTTACTTTAAAACAGATACGCAGTATTTT.

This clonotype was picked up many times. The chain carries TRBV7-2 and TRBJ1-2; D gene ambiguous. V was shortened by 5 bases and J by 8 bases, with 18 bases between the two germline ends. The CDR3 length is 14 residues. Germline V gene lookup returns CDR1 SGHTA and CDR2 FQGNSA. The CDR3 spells CASSPQAADDGYTF. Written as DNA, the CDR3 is TGTGCCAGCAGCCCCCAAGCTGCAGACGACGGCTACACCTTC.

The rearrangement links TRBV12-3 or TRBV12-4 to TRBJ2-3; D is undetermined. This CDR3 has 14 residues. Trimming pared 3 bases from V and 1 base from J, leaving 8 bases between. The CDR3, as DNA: TGTGCCAGCAGTTTTGGTAGGGGCACAGATACGCAGTATTTT. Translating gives CASSFGRGTDTQYF.

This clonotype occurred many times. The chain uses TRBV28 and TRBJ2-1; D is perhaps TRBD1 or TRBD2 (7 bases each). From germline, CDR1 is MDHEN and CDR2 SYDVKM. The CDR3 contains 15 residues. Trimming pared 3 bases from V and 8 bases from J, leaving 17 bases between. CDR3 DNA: TGTGCCAGCAGTTTTGGGAGGGGGCGACTCGATGAGCAGTTCTTC. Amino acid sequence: CASSFGRGRLDEQFF.